This T cell receptor (beta chain) appears in the sequencing data of a study of blood T cell repertoires in COVID-19. Overall study context: COVID-19 samples collected from the United States, Italy and Spain covered acute and convalescent phases. Sources were T cells, B-cell-depleted T cells, or PBMCs; the material itself was cDNA or gDNA.

The CDR3 runs 15 residues. Trimming cost V 1 base and J 8 bases, with 14 bases left between them. Germline loops: CDR1 LGHNA, CDR2 YSLEER. This clone was seen a handful of times. As handled by the study authors: Estimates of nucleated cell counts were drawn from the amplification of reference gene primers. This table comes from immunoSEQ multiplex PCR, and its TCRdb copy is limited to in-frame clones, with some not included. The V and J calls and clone size come from that table; D and trimming were worked out from the DNA. The sample gives 200,000 or so clones, roughly four fifths of which show up once; 12% is in the top ten.

The source material was peripheral blood. The sequence was obtained from a woman aged 80 or older with COVID-19, enrolled during active disease. The gene calls are TRBV4-3 and TRBJ1-4; D is possibly TRBD1 (5 bases). The CDR3 protein is CASSQGSGLREKLFF. The CDR3 nucleotides read TGCGCCAGCAGCCAAGGGTCAGGGTTGAGAGAAAAACTGTTTTTT.